The clone carrying this T cell receptor beta chain was detected only a few times. Its antigen is as yet unknown. MiXCR was run by TCRdb on the 5' RACE reads, yielding one entry per CDR3 protein. The sample consists of hundreds of thousands of distinct CDR3 sequences, 15% to 20% of them appearing once. These data are taken from a study of T-cell memory formation after mild COVID-19. Study outcomes and limitations: Clones contracting across day 15 to 85 had a balanced CD4/CD8 profile; later expanding clones leaned CD4+.

The CDR3 has 14 residues. Germline V gene sequence: CDR1 MGHDK, CDR2 SYGVNS. Trimming removed 2 bases from V and 1 base from J; junction bases left unmatched: 2. The sequence was obtained from a man aged 18 to 30 who had mild COVID-19 (a few samples of this study predate the infection). Cell type and time point are not known. This chain links TRBV25-1 with TRBJ2-7, with 7 bases fitting TRBD1. Sequencing was performed on PBMCs or a T cell subset sorted from them (not recorded which). The CDR3 loop reads CASSEPGQSYEQYV. CDR3 bases: TGTGCCAGCAGTGAACCGGGACAGTCCTACGAGCAGTACGTC.